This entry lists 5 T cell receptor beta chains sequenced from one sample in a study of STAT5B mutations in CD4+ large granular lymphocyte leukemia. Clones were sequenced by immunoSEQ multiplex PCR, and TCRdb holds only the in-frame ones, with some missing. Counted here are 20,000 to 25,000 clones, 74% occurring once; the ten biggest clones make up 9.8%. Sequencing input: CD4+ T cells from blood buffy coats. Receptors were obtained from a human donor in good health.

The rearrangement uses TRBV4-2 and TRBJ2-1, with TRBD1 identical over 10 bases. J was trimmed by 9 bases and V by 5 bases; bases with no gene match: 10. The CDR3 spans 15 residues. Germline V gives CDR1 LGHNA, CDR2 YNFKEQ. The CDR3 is CASSFRDRGSSEQFF. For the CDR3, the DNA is TGTGCCAGCAGCTTCCGGGACAGGGGTTCCAGTGAGCAGTTCTTC.

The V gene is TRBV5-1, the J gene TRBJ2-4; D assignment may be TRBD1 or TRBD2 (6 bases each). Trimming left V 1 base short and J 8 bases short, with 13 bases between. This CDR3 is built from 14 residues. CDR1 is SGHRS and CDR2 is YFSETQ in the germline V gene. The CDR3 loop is CASSLNSGADIQYF. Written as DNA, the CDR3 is TGCGCCAGCAGCTTGAACTCGGGGGCGGACATTCAGTACTTC.

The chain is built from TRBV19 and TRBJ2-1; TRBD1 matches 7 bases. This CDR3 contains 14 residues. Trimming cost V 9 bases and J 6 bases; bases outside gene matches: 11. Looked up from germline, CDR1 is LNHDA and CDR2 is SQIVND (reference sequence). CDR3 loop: CASELQGQGNEQFF. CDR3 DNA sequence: TGTGCCAGCGAATTACAGGGGCAGGGCAATGAGCAGTTCTTC.

CDR3: CASSLREIGGNYGYTF. The CDR3, as DNA: TGTGCCAGCAGCTTAAGGGAGATTGGGGGAAACTATGGCTACACCTTC. The rearrangement joins TRBV5-4 to TRBJ1-2; perhaps TRBD1 as D (5 bases). With 2 bases removed from V and 2 bases from J, the gap between germline ends came to 16 bases. The CDR3 has 16 amino acids. Germline assignment: CDR1 SGHNT and CDR2 YYREEE (reference sequence). Supplemented by reference TRBV5-4 and TRBJ1-2, the full variable domain reads ETGVTQSPTHLIKTRGQQVTLRCSSQSGHNTVSWYQQALGQGPQFIFQYYREEENGRGNFPPRFSGLQFPNYSSELNVNALELDDSALYLCASSLREIGGNYGYTFGSGTRLTVV.

In DNA, the CDR3 is TGTGCCAGCAGCTCGGGCCTCTACTCTGGAAACACCATATATTTT. Translation gives CASSSGLYSGNTIYF. V usage is TRBV5-5 and J usage is TRBJ1-3; D unclear. Germline values: CDR1 SGHKS, CDR2 YYEKEE (reference sequence). This CDR3 contains 15 residues. V dropped 3 bases and J dropped 0 bases, with 10 bases sitting between them.